A single sample is the source of the 6 T cell receptor beta chains below, sequenced in a study of shared clonotypes between healthy human individuals. The table came from immunoSEQ multiplex PCR; TCRdb's copy has only in-frame clones and leaves some out. Here the sample spans millions of clones, 85% to 95% being singletons. Sequenced sample: naive CD4+ T cells from PBMCs. Subset of the sample: CD45RA+ positively selected. These receptors were collected from a man aged 18 to 35 in good health. Some clones in this sample may be carry-over from other donors' samples.

This clone was recorded only once. The rearrangement links TRBV5-1 to TRBJ2-7; 8 bases fit TRBD1. CDR1 is SGHRS and CDR2 is YFSETQ in the germline V gene. The CDR3 has 14 amino acids. With V trimmed by 2 bases and J by 6 bases, 7 bases remained unmatched. Here the CDR3 reads CASSLPGQAGEQYF. The CDR3 nucleotides are TGCGCCAGCAGCTTACCGGGACAGGCAGGCGAGCAGTACTTC.

The rearrangement links TRBV7-2 to TRBJ2-7, with D tentatively TRBD1 (5 bases). The CDR3 consists of 14 residues. CDR1 and CDR2 (germline): SGHTA, FQGNSA. Trimming shortened V by 1 base and J by 5 bases, and 12 bases separated the two germline ends. CDR3 amino acids: CASSLGARTNEQYF. The CDR3 DNA reads TGTGCCAGCAGCTTAGGGGCGAGGACAAACGAGCAGTACTTC.

J is TRBJ2-2 and V is TRBV5-1, with TRBD2 matching over 15 bases. This CDR3 has 18 amino acids. V was clipped by 3 bases and J by 0 bases; unmatched bases: 3. CDR1 SGHRS and CDR2 YFSETQ come from the germline V gene. CDR3 bases: TGCGCCAGCAGCTCCGGACTAGCGGGAGGGACGAACACCGGGGAGCTGTTTTTT. This encodes CASSSGLAGGTNTGELFF.

The chain employs TRBV18 and TRBJ1-1; perhaps TRBD1 as D (5 bases). The germline V and J ends were trimmed by 1 base and 7 bases, with 22 bases remaining between them. This CDR3 has 17 residues. Germline V gene sequence: CDR1 KGHSH, CDR2 LQKENI. This chain's CDR3 is CASSPLRSGSGVGEAFF. The CDR3 DNA sequence: TGTGCCAGCTCACCACTTCGATCCGGTTCGGGGGTTGGTGAAGCTTTCTTT.

This chain links TRBV4-3 with TRBJ2-7; 7 nucleotides line up with TRBD1. V lost 1 base, J lost 1 base, and 7 bases stayed unmatched. CDR1 is LGHNA, CDR2 YSLEER, per germline. The CDR3 is 16 amino acids. CDR3 residues: CASSQVYRGGSYEQYF. The CDR3 DNA follows: TGCGCCAGCAGCCAAGTCTACAGGGGCGGGTCCTACGAGCAGTACTTC.

The gene calls are TRBV6-6 and TRBJ2-1; TRBD2 matches 8 bases. Trimming took 2 bases from V and 7 from J; bases not matched to a gene: 7. Germline assignment: CDR1 MNHNY and CDR2 SVGAGI (reference sequence). This CDR3 spans 15 amino acids. CDR3 protein: CASSYGGTSTNEQFF. The CDR3, as DNA: TGTGCCAGCAGTTACGGTGGGACTAGTACGAATGAGCAGTTCTTC.